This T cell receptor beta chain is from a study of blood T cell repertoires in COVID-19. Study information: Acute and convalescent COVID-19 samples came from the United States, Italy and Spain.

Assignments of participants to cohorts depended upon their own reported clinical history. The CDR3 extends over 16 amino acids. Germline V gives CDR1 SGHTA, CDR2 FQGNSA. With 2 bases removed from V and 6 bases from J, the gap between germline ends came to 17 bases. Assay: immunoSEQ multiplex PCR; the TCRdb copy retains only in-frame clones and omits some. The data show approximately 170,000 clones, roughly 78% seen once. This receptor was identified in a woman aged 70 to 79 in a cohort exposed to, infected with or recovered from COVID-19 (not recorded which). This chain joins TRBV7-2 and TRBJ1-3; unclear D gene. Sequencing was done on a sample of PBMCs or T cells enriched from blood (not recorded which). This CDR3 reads CASSLLRTYEENTIYF. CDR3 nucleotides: TGTGCCAGCAGCTTACTTAGGACTTATGAGGAAAACACCATATATTTT.